Reported below is one TCR beta chain. This record belongs to a study of T-cell reconstitution after alpha-beta-depleted transplantation in children. The authors prepared the TCRbeta library with unique molecular identifiers. TCRdb re-called the PCR reads through MiXCR, storing one row per CDR3 protein. Among about 610,000 distinct CDR3 sequences, roughly a tenth were seen once, and the ten largest hold less than 5%. The CDR3 totals 13 residues. Germline assignment: CDR1 SGHDT and CDR2 YYEEEE. Trimming removed 4 bases at V and 6 bases at J, with 14 bases between. Sample: PBMCs from the stem cell graft donor, taken from the stem cell graft. The V gene is TRBV5-6, the J gene TRBJ2-7, with a possible D match to TRBD1 (5 bases). The sequence was obtained from a human donor who donated a stem cell graft to a child with acute myeloid leukemia. The CDR3, as DNA: TGTGCCAGCAGCCCTACGGATAGGGGCGAGCAGTACTTC. The encoded protein is CASSPTDRGEQYF.